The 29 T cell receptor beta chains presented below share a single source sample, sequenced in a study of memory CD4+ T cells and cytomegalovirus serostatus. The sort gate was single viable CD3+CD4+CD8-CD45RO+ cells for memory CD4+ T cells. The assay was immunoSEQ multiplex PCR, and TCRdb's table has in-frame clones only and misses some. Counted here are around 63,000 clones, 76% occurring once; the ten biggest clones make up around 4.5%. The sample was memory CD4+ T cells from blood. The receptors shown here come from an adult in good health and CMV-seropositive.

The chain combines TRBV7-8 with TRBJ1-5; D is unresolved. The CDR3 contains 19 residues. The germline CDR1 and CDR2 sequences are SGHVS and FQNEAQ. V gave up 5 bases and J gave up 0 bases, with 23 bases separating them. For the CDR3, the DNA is TGTGCCAGCAGCCCCGATCATGGGGTGGGAATAGATAGCAATCAGCCCCAGCATTTT. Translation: CASSPDHGVGIDSNQPQHF. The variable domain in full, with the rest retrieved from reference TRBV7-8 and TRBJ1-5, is GAGVSQSPRYKVAKRGQDVALRCDPISGHVSLFWYQQALGQGPEFLTYFQNEAQLDKSGLPSDRFFAERPEGSVSTLKIQRTQQEDSAVYLCASSPDHGVGIDSNQPQHFGDGTRLSIL.

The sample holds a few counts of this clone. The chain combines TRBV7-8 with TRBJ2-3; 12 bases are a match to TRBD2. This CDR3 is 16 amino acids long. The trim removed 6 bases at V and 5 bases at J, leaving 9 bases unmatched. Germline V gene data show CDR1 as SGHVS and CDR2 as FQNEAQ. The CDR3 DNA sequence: TGTGCCAGCAGTCTACGGACTAGCGGGGATGTAGATACGCAGTATTTT. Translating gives CASSLRTSGDVDTQYF.

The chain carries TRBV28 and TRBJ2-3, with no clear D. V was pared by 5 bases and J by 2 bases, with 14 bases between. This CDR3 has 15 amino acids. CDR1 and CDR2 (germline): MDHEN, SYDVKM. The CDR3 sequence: CASSLPTMVTDTQYF. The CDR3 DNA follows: TGTGCCAGCAGTCTGCCCACTATGGTCACAGATACGCAGTATTTT.

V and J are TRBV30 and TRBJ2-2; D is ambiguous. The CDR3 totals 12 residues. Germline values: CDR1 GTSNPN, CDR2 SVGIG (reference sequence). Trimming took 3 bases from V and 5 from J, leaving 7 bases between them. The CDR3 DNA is TGTGCCTGGAGCTGGGGAACCGGGGAGCTGTTTTTT. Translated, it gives CAWSWGTGELFF.

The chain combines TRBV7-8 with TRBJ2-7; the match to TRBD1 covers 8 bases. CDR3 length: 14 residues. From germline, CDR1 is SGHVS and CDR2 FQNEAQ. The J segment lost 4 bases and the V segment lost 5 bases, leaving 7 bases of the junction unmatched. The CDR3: CASSHRRQGYEQYF. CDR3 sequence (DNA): TGTGCCAGCAGCCACCGAAGACAGGGGTACGAGCAGTACTTC.

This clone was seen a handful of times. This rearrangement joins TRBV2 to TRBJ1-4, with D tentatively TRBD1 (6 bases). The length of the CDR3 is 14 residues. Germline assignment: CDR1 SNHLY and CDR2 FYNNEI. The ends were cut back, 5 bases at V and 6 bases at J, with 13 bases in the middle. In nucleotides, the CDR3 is TGTGCCAGCAGTACCGACAGGTTCGATGAAAAACTGTTTTTT. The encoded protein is CASSTDRFDEKLFF.

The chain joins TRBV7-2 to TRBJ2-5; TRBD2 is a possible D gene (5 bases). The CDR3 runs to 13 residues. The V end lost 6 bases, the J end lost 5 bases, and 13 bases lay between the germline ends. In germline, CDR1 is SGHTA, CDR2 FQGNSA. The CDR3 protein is CASSPFLAETQYF. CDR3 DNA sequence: TGTGCCAGCAGTCCCTTCTTAGCGGAGACCCAGTACTTC.

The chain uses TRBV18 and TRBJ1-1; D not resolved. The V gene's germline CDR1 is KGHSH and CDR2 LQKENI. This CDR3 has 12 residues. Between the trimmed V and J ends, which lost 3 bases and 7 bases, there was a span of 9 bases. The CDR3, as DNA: TGTGCCAGCTCACCTACATCCTATGAAGCTTTCTTT. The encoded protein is CASSPTSYEAFF.

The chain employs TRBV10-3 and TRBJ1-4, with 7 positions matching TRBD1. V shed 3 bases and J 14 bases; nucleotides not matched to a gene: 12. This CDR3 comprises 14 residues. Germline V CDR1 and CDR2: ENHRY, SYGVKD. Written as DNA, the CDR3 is TGTGCCATCAGTGAATCAGGACAGGACGGTTGGCTGTTTTTT. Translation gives CAISESGQDGWLFF.

The CDR3, as DNA: TGCGCCAGCGCCCCAACAGGGGTAGGCTATGGCTACACCTTC. It encodes CASAPTGVGYGYTF. V gene TRBV5-1 combines with J gene TRBJ1-2; the match to TRBD1 covers 7 bases. Trimming took 7 bases from V and 4 from J; bases not matched to a gene: 10. There are 14 residues in the CDR3. Per the germline V gene, CDR1 is SGHRS and CDR2 is YFSETQ.

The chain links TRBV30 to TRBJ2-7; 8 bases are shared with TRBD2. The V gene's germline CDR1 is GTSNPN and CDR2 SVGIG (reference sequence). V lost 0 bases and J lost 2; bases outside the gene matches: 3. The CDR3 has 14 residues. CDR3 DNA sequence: TGTGCCTGGAGTGTGGCGGGAGGAACCTACGAGCAGTACTTC. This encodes CAWSVAGGTYEQYF.

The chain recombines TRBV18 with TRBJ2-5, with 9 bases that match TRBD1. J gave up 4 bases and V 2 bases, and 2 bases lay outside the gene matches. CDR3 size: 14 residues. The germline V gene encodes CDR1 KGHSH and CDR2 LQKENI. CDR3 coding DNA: TGTGCCAGCTCACCAGCGACAGGGGGAGAGACCCAGTACTTC. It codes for CASSPATGGETQYF.

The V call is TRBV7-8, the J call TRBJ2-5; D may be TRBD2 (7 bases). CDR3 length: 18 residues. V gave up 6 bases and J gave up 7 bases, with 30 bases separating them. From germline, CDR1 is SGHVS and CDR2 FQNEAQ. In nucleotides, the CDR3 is TGTGCCAGCAGTTCGGAGAGATTTCAGTATGGGGGGGCGGGGACCCAGTACTTC. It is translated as CASSSERFQYGGAGTQYF.

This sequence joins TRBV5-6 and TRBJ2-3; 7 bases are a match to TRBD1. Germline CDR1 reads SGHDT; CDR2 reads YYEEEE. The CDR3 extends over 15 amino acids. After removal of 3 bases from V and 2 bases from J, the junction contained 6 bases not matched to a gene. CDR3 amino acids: CASSSTGRFTDTQYF. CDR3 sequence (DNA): TGTGCCAGCAGCTCGACAGGGCGATTCACAGATACGCAGTATTTT.

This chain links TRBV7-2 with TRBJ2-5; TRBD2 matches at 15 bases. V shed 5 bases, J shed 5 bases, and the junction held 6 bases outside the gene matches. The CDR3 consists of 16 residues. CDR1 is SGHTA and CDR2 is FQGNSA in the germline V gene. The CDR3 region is CASSPRGTSGGETQYF. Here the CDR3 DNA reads TGTGCCAGCAGCCCTAGAGGGACTAGCGGGGGGGAGACCCAGTACTTC. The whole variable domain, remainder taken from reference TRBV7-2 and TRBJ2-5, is GAGVSQSPSNKVTEKGKDVELRCDPISGHTALYWYRQSLGQGLEFLIYFQGNSAPDKSGLPSDRFSAERTGGSVSTLTIQRTQQEDSAVYLCASSPRGTSGGETQYFGPGTRLLVL.

The CDR3 reads CASSLALREWGTEAFF. In DNA form, the CDR3 reads TGTGCCAGCAGCTTAGCATTGCGGGAATGGGGGACTGAAGCTTTCTTT. The J gene is TRBJ1-1, the V gene TRBV11-2, with D perhaps matching TRBD1 (5 bases). Trimming left V 1 base short and J 5 bases short, with 17 bases between. In germline, CDR1 is SGHAT, CDR2 FQNNGV. CDR3 length: 16 residues.

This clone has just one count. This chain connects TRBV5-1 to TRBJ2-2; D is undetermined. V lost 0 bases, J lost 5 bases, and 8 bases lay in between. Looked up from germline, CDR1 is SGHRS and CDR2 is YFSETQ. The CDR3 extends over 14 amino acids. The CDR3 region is CASSLGLGTGELFF. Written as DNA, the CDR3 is TGCGCCAGCAGCTTGGGCCTCGGGACCGGGGAGCTGTTTTTT.

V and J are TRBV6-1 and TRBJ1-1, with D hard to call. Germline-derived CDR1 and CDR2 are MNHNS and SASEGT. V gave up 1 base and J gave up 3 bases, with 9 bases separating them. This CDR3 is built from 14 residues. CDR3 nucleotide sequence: TGTGCCAGCAGTGAAGGTACATCATACACTGAAGCTTTCTTT. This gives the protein CASSEGTSYTEAFF.

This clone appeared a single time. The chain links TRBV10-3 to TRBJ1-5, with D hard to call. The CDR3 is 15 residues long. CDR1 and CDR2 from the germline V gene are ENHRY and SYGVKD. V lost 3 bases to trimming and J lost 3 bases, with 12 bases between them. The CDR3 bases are TGTGCCATCAGTGAAAGGCAGCGAAACAATCAGCCCCAGCATTTT. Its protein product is CAISERQRNNQPQHF.

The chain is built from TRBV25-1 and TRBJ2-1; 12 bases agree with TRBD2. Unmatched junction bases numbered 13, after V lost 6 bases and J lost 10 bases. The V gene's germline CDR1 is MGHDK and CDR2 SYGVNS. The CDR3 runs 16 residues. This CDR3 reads CASSAISGLAGKEQFF. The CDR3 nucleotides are TGTGCCAGCAGCGCTATCAGCGGACTAGCGGGAAAGGAGCAGTTCTTC.

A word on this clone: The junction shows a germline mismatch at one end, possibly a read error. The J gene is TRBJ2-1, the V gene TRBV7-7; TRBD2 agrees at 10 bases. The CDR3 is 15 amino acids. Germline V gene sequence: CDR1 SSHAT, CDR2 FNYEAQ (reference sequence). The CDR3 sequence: CASSSQREGSNEQFF. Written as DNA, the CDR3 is TGTGCTAGCAGCTCCCAGCGGGAGGGTTCGAATGAGCAGTTCTTC.

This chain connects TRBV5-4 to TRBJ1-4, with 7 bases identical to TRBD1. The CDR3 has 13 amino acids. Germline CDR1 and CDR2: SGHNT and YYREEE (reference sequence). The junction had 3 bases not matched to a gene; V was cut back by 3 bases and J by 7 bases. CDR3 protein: CASSSGQAEKLFF. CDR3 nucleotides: TGTGCCAGCAGCTCTGGACAGGCTGAAAAACTGTTTTTT.

The CDR3 is CASSSYRITGPEQYF. The CDR3 DNA sequence: TGTGCCAGCAGCTCCTATCGAATCACAGGGCCCGAGCAGTACTTC. This chain uses TRBV7-2 with TRBJ2-7; D might be TRBD1 (6 bases). Trimming pared 4 bases from V and 6 bases from J, leaving 19 bases between. From germline, CDR1 is SGHTA and CDR2 FQGNSA. The CDR3 totals 15 residues.

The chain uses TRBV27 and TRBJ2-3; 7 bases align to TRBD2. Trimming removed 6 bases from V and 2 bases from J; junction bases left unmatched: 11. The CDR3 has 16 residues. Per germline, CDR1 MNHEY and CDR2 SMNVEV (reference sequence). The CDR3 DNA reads TGTGCCAGCAGCCCCTTCGGGGGAGGGTACACAGATACGCAGTATTTT. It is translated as CASSPFGGGYTDTQYF.

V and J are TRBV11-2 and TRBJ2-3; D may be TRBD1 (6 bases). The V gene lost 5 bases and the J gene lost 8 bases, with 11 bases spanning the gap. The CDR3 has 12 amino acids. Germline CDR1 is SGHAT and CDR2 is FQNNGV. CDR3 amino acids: CASSPTGSTQYF. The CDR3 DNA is TGTGCCAGCAGCCCAACAGGGAGTACGCAGTATTTT.

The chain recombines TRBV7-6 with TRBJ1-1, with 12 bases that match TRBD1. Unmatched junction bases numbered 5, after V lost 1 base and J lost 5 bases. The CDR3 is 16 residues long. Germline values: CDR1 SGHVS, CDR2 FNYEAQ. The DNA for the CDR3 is TGTGCCAGCAGCTTAGGGGGACAGGGGGCAGGAACTGAAGCTTTCTTT. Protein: CASSLGGQGAGTEAFF. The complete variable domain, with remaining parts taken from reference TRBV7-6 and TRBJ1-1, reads GAGVSQSPRYKVTKRGQDVALRCDPISGHVSLYWYRQALGQGPEFLTYFNYEAQQDKSGLPNDRFSAERPEGSISTLTIQRTEQRDSAMYRCASSLGGQGAGTEAFFGQGTRLTVV.

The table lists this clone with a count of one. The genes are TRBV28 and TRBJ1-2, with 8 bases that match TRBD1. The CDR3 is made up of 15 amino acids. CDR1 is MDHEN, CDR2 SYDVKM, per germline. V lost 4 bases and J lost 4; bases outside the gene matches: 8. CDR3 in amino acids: CASSSATGQVYGYTF. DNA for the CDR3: TGTGCCAGCAGTTCGGCCACGGGACAGGTCTATGGCTACACCTTC.

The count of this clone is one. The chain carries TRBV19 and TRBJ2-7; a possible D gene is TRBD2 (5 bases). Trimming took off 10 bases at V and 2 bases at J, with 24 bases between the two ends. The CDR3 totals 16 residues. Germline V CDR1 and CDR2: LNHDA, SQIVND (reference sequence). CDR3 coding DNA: TGTGCCACATTAGGCACTGTAGCGAACGCCCCCTACGAGCAGTACTTC. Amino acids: CATLGTVANAPYEQYF.

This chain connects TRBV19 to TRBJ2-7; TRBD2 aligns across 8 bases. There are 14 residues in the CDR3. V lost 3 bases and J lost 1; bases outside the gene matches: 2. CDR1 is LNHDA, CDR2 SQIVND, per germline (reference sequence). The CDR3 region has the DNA TGTGCCAGTAGTATGGCTAGCGGGTCCTACGAGCAGTACTTC. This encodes CASSMASGSYEQYF.